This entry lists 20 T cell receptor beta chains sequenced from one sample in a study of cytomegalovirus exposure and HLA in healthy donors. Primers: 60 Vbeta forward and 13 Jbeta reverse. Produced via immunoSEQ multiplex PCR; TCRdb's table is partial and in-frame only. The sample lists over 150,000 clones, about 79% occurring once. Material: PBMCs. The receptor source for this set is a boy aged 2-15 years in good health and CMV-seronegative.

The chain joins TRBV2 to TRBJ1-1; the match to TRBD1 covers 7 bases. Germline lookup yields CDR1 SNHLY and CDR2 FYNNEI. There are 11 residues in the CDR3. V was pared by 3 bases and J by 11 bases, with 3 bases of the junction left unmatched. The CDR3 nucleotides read TGTGCCAGCAGTGATGAGGGGGCGGCTTTCTTT. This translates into CASSDEGAAFF.

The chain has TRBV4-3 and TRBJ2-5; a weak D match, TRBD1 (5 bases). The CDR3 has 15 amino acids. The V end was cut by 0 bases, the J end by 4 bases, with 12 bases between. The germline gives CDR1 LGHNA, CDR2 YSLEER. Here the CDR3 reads CASSQDQGTRETQYF. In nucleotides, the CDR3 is TGCGCCAGCAGCCAAGATCAGGGTACGAGAGAGACCCAGTACTTC.

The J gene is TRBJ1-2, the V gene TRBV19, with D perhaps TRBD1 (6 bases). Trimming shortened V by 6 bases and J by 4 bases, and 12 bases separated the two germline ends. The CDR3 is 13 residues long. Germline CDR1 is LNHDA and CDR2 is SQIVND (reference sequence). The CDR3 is CASRLTGPYGYTF. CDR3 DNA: TGTGCCAGTAGGCTTACAGGGCCCTATGGCTACACCTTC. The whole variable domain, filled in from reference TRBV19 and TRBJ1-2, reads DGGITQSPKYLFRKEGQNVTLSCEQNLNHDAMYWYRQDPGQGLRLIYYSQIVNDFQKGDIAEGYSVSREKKESFPLTVTSAQKNPTAFYLCASRLTGPYGYTFGSGTRLTVV.

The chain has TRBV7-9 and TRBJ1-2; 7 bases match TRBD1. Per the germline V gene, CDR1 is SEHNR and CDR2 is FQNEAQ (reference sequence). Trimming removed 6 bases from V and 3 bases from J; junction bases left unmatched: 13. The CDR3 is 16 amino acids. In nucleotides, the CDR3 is TGTGCCAGCAGATTTAAATCCGGGACAGCCTACTATGGCTACACCTTC. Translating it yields CASRFKSGTAYYGYTF.

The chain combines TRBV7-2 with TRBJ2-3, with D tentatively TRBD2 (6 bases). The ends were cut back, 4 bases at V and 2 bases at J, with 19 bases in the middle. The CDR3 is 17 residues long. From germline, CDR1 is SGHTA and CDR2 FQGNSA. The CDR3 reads CASSSLSPGLTTDTQYF. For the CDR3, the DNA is TGTGCCAGCAGCTCCCTCTCCCCGGGACTGACCACAGATACGCAGTATTTT.

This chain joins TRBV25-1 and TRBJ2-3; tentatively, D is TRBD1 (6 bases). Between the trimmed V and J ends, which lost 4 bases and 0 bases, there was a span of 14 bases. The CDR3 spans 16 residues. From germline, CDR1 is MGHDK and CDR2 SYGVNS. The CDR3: CASSGSDSASTDTQYF. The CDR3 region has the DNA TGTGCCAGCAGTGGATCGGACAGCGCTAGCACAGATACGCAGTATTTT.

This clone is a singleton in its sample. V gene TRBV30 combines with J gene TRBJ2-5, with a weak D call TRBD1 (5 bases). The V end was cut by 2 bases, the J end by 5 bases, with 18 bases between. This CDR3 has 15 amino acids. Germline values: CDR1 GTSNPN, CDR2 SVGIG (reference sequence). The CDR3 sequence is CAWSTRDKGGETQYF. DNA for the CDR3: TGTGCCTGGAGTACCAGGGATAAAGGTGGGGAGACCCAGTACTTC.

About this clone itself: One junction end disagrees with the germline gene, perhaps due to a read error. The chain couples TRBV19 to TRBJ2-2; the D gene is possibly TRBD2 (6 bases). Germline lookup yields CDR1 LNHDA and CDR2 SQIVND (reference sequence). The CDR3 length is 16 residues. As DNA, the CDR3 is TGTGTCAGTAGTACCCAGCGGGCGCGTAACACCGGGGAGCTGTTTTTT. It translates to CVSSTQRARNTGELFF.

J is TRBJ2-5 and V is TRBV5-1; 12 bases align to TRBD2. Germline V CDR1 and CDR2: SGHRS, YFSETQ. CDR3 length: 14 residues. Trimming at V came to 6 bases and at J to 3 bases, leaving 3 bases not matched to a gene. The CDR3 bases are TGCGCCAGCAAAGCTAGCGGGGGGGAAGAGACCCAGTACTTC. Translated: CASKASGGEETQYF.

CDR3 sequence reads: CAWIKKGIDPGIYGYTF. The CDR3 DNA is TGTGCCTGGATCAAAAAAGGTATAGACCCAGGGATCTATGGCTACACCTTC. This chain uses TRBV30 with TRBJ1-2, with D possibly being TRBD1 (5 bases). CDR1 is GTSNPN and CDR2 is SVGIG in the germline V gene (reference sequence). V was trimmed by 4 bases and J by 4 bases, leaving 25 bases between them. This CDR3 comprises 17 residues.

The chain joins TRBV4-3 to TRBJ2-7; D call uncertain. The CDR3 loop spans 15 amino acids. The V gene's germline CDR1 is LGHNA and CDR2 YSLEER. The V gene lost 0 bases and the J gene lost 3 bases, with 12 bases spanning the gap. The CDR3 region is CASSQDKYNRYEQYF. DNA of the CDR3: TGCGCCAGCAGCCAAGATAAGTACAATCGCTACGAGCAGTACTTC.

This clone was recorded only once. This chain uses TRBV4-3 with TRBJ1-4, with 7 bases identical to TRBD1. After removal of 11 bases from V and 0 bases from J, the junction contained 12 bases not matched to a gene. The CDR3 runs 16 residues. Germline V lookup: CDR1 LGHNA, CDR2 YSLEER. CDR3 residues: CARRPGQSSTNEKLFF. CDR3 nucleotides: TGCGCCCGACGGCCGGGACAGTCATCAACTAATGAAAAACTGTTTTTT.

The chain's CDR3 is CASSLGVANYGYTF. DNA of the CDR3: TGCGCCAGCAGCTTGGGAGTTGCTAACTATGGCTACACCTTC. This sequence joins TRBV5-1 and TRBJ1-2; D ambiguous. This CDR3 spans 14 amino acids. Germline values: CDR1 SGHRS, CDR2 YFSETQ. The ends were cut back, 0 bases at V and 0 bases at J, with 6 bases in the middle.

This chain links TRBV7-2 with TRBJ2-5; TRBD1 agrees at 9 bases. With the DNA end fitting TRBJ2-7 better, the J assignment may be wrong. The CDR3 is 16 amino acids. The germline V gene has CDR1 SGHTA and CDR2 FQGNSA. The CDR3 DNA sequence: TGTGCCAGCAGCTTAGTGGTTGGGGACAGGGAATACGAGCAGTACTTC. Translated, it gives CASSLVVGDREYEQYF.

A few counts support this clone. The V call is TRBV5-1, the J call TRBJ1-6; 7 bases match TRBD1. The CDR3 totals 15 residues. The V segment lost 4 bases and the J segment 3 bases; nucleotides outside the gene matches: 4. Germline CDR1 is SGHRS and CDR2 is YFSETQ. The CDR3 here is CASSRGQIYNSPLHF. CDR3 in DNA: TGCGCCAGCAGCCGGGGACAGATCTATAATTCACCCCTCCACTTT.

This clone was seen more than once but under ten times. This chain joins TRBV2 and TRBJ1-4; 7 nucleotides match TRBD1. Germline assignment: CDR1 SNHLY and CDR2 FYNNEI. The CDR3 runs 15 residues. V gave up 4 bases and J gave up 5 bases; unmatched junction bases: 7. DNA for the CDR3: TGTGCCAGCAGTGTGGGACAGACGCTAAATGAAAAACTGTTTTTT. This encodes CASSVGQTLNEKLFF.

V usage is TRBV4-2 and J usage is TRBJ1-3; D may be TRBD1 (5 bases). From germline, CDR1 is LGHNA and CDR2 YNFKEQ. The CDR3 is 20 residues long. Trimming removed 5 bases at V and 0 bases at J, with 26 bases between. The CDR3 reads CASSYHILINMTVSGNTIYF. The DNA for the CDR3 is TGTGCCAGCAGCTATCACATCCTGATCAATATGACAGTCTCTGGAAACACCATATATTTT.

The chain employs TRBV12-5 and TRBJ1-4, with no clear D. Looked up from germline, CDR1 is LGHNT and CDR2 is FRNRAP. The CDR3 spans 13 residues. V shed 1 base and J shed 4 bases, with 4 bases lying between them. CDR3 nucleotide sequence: TGTGCTAGTGGTTTGGGAGTTAATGAAAAACTGTTTTTT. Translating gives CASGLGVNEKLFF.

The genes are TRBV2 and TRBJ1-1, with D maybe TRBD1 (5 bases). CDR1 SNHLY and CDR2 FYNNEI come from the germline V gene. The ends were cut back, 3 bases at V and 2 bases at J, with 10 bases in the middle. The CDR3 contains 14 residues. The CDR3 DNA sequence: TGTGCCAGCAGTGACTGGGGCACCAACACTGAAGCTTTCTTT. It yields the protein CASSDWGTNTEAFF.

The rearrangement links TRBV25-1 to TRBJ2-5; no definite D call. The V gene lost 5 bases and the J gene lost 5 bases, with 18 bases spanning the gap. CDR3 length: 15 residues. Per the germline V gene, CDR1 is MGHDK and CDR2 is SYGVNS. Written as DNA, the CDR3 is TGTGCCAGCAGTCCTAAAGGTACTTTCGGGGAGACCCAGTACTTC. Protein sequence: CASSPKGTFGETQYF. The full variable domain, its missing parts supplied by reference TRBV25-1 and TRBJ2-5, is EADIYQTPRYLVIGTGKKITLECSQTMGHDKMYWYQQDPGMELHLIHYSYGVNSTEKGDLSSESTVSRIRTEHFPLTLESARPSHTSQYLCASSPKGTFGETQYFGPGTRLLVL.